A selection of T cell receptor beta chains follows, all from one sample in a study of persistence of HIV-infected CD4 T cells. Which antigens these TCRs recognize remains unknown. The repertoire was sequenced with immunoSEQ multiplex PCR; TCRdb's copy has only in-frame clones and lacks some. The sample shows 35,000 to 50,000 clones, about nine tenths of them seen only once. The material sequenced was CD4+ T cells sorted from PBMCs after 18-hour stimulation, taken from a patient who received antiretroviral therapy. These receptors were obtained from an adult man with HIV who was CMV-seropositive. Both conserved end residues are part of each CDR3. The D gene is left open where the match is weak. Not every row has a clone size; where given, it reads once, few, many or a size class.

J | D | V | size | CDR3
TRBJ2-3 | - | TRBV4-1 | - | CASSQEGTPPDTQYF
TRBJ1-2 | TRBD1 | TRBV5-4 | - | CASSVPGTGINGYTF
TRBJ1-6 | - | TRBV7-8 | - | CASSLAASASSYNSPLHF
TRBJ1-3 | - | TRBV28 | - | CASSPPAKTPGNTIYF
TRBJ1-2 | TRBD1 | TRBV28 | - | CASTTPGTGGIYGYTF
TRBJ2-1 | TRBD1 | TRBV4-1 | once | CASRSTGTGYNDQFF
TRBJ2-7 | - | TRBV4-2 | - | CASSYSGTYEQYF
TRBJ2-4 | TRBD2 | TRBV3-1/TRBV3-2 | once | CASSQGGEGGIQYF
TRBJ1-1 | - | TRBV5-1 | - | CASKFEAGANTEAFF
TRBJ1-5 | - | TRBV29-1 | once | CSVGLQPQHF
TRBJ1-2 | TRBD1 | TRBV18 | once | CASSPQGNYGYTF
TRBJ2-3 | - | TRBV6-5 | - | CASSYPLGDTQYF
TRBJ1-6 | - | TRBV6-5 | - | CASNWTPNSPLHF